This T cell receptor (beta chain) came from a study of blood T cell repertoires in COVID-19. Study details: There were acute and convalescent COVID-19 samples, and they came from the United States, Italy and Spain. T cells, B-cell-depleted T cells, or PBMCs supplied cDNA or gDNA.

Authors' data handling: Scientists estimated how many nucleated cells there were by amplifying reference gene primers. Some clones are missing from TCRdb's copy, which holds only in-frame ones; the method was immunoSEQ multiplex PCR. D and trimming were read from the DNA, whereas the V and J calls and clone size are those reported in that table. The sample holds over 250,000 clones, roughly 85% seen once. Input material: peripheral blood. The TCR was taken from a man between 50 and 59 years old with active or convalescent COVID-19.

CDR3 nucleotides: TGCAGCGTCGACAGGGGTTTGAACACTGAAGCTTTCTTT. The encoded protein is CSVDRGLNTEAFF. The chain uses TRBV29-1 and TRBJ1-1; 8 positions match TRBD1. Trimming at V came to 6 bases and at J to 0 bases, leaving 3 bases not matched to a gene. Germline lookup yields CDR1 SQVTM and CDR2 ANQGSEA. This CDR3 has 13 residues.